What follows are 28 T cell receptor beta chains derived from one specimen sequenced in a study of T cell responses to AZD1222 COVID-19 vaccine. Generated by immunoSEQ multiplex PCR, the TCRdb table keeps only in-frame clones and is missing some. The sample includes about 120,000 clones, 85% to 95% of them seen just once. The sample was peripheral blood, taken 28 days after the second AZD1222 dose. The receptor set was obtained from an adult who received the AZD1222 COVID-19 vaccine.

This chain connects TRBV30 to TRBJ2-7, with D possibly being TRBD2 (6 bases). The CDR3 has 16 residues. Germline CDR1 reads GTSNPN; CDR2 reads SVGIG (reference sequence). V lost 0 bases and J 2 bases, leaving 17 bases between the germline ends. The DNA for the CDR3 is TGTGCCTGGAGTGTACGCGGGGAGACCGGACCCTACGAGCAGTACTTC. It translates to CAWSVRGETGPYEQYF. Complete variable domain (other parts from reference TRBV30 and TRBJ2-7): SQTIHQWPATLVQPVGSPLSLECTVEGTSNPNLYWYRQAAGRGLQLLFYSVGIGQISSEVPQNLSASRPQDRQFILSSKKLLLSDSGFYLCAWSVRGETGPYEQYFGPGTRLTVT.

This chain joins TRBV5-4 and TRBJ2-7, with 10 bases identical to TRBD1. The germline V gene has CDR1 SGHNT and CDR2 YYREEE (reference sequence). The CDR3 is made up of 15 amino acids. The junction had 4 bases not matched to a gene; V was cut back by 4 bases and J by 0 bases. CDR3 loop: CASSLRTGGSYEQYF. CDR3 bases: TGTGCCAGCAGCCTACGGACAGGGGGCTCCTACGAGCAGTACTTC.

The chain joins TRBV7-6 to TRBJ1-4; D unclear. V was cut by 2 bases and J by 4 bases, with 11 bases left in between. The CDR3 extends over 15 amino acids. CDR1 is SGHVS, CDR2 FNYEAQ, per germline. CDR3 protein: CASSLFPGDNEKLFF. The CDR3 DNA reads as TGTGCCAGCAGCTTATTCCCAGGAGATAATGAAAAACTGTTTTTT.

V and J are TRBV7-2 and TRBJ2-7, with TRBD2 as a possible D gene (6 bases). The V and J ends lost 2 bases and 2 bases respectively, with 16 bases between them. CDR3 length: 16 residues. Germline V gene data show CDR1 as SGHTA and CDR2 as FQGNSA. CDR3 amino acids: CASSLLAGKTPYEQYF. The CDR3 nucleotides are TGTGCCAGCAGCTTATTGGCGGGAAAAACGCCCTACGAGCAGTACTTC.

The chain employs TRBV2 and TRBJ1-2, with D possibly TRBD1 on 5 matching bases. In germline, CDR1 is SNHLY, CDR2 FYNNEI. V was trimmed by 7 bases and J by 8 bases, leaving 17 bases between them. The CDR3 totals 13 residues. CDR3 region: CASIGTGVGGYTF. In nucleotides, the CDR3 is TGTGCCAGCATCGGGACCGGGGTGGGAGGCTACACCTTC.

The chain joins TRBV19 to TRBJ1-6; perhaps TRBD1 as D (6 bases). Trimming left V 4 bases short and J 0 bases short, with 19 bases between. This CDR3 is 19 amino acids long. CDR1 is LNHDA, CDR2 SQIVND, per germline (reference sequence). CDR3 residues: CASSTLQGPGSSYNSPLHF. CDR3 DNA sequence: TGTGCCAGTAGTACCCTCCAGGGGCCGGGGAGCTCCTATAATTCACCCCTCCACTTT.

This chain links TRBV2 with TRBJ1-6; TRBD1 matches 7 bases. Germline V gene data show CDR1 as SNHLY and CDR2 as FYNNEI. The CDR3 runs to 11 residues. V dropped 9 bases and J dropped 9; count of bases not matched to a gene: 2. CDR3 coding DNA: TGTGCCAGTACAGGGGCTTCACCCCTCCACTTT. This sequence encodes CASTGASPLHF.

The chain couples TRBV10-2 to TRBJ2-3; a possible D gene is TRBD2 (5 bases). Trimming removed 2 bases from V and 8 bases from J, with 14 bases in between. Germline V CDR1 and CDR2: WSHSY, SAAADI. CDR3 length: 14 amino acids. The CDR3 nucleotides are TGCGCCAGCAGTGAGGCCGGACTTCCCCGTACGCAGTATTTT. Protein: CASSEAGLPRTQYF.

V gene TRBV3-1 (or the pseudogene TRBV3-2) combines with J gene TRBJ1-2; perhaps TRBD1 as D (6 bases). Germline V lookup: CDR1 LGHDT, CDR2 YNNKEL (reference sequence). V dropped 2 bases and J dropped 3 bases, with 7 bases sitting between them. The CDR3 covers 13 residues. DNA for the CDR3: TGTGCCAGCAGCCAAAACAGGGACTATGGCTACACCTTC. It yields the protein CASSQNRDYGYTF.

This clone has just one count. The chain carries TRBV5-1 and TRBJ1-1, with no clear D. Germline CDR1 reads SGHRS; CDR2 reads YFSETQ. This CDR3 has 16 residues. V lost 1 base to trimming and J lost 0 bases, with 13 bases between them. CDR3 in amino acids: CASSLIGPTMNTEAFF. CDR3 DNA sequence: TGCGCCAGCAGCTTGATTGGACCGACGATGAACACTGAAGCTTTCTTT.

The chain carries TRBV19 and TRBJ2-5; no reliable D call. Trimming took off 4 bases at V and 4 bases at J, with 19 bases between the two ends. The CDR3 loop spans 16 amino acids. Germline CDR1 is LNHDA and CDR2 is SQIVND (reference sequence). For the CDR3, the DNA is TGTGCCAGTAGTACCCCCCCCCTCGCAGTGGGAGAGACCCAGTACTTC. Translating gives CASSTPPLAVGETQYF.

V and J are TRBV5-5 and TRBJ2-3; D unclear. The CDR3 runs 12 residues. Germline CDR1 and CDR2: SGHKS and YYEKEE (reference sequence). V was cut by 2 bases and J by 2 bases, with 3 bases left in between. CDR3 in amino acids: CASSFFTDTQYF. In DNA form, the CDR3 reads TGTGCCAGCAGCTTTTTCACAGATACGCAGTATTTT.

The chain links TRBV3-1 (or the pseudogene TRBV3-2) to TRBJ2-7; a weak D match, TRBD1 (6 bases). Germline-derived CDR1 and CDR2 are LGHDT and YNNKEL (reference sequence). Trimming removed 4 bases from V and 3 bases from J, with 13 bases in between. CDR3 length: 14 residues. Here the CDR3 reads CASSRWDTFYEQYF. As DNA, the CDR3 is TGTGCCAGCAGCCGTTGGGACACCTTCTACGAGCAGTACTTC.

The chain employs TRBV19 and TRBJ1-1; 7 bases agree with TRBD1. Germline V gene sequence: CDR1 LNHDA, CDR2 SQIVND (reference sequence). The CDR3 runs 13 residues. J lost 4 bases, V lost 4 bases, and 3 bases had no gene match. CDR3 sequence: CASSNRGSTEAFF. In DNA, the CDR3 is TGTGCCAGTAGTAACAGGGGTAGCACTGAAGCTTTCTTT.

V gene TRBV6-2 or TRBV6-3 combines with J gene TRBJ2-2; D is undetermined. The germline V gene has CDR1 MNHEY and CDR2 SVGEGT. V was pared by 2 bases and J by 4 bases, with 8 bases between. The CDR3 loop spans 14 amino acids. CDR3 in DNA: TGTGCCAGCAGTTACACCCCGGGCACCGGGGAGCTGTTTTTT. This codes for CASSYTPGTGELFF.

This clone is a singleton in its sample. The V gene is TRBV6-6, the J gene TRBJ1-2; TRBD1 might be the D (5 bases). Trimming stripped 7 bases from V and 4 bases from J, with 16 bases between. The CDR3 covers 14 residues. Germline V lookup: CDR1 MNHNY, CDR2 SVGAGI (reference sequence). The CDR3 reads CASNEGTAAYGYTF. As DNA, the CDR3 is TGTGCCAGCAACGAGGGGACTGCTGCCTATGGCTACACCTTC.

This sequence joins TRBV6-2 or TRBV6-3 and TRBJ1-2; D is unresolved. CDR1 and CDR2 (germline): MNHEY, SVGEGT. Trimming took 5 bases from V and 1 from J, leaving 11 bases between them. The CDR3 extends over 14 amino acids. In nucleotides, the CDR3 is TGTGCCAGCAGTAGTGCACGGGGTAACTATGGCTACACCTTC. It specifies CASSSARGNYGYTF.

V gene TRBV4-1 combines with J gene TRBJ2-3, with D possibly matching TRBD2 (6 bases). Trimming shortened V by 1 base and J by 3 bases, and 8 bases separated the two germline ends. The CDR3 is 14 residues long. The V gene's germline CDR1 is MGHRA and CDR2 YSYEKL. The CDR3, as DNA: TGCGCCAGCAGCCAAGTAGGAGGGACAGATACGCAGTATTTT. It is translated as CASSQVGGTDTQYF.

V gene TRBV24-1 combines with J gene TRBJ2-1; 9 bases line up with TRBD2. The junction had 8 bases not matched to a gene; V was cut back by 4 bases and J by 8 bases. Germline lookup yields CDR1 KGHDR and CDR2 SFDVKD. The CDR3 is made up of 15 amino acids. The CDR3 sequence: CATSESGTSLDEQFF. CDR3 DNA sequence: TGTGCCACCAGTGAGTCCGGGACTAGCCTAGATGAGCAGTTCTTC.

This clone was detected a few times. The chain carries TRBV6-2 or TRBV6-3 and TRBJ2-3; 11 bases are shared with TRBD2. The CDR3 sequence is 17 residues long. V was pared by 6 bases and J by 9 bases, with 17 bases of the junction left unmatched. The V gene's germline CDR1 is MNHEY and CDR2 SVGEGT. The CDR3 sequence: CASSLPGLAALGETQYF. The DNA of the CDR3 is TGTGCCAGCAGCCTTCCGGGACTAGCGGCCCTCGGGGAGACGCAGTATTTT.

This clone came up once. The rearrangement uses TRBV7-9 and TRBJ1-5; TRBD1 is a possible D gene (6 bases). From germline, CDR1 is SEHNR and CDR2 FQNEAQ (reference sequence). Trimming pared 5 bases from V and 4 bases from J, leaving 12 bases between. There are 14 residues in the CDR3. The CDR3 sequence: CASSAGVQNQPQHF. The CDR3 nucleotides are TGTGCCAGCAGCGCAGGGGTCCAGAATCAGCCCCAGCATTTT. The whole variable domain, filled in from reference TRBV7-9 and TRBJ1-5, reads DTGVSQNPRHKITKRGQNVTFRCDPISEHNRLYWYRQTLGQGPEFLTYFQNEAQLEKSRLLSDRFSAERPKGSFSTLEIQRTEQGDSAMYLCASSAGVQNQPQHFGDGTRLSIL.

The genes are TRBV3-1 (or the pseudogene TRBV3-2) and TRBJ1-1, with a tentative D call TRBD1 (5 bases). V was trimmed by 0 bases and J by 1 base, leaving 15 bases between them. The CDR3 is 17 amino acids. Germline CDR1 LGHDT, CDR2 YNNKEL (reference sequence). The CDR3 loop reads CASSQDRARPSNTEAFF. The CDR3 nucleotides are TGTGCCAGCAGCCAAGACAGGGCTCGCCCTTCGAACACTGAAGCTTTCTTT.

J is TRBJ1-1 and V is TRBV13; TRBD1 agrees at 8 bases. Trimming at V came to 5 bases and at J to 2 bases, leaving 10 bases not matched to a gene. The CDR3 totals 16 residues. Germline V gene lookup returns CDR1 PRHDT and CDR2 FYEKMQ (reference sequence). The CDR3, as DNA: TGTGCCAGCAGCCCTTGGACAGGGACTCTAAACACTGAAGCTTTCTTT. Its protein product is CASSPWTGTLNTEAFF.

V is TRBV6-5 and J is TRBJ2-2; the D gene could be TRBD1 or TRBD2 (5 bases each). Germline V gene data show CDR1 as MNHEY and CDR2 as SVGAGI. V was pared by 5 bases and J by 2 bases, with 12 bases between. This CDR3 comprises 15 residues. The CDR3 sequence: CASSPGDRNTGELFF. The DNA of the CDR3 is TGTGCCAGCAGTCCCGGGGACCGCAACACCGGGGAGCTGTTTTTT.

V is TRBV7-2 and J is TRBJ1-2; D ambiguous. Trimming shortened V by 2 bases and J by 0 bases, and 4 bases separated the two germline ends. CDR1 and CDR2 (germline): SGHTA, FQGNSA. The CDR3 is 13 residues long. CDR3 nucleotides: TGTGCCAGCAGCTTATCCCCTAACTATGGCTACACCTTC. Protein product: CASSLSPNYGYTF. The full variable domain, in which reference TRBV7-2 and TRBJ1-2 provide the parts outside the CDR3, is GAGVSQSPSNKVTEKGKDVELRCDPISGHTALYWYRQSLGQGLEFLIYFQGNSAPDKSGLPSDRFSAERTGGSVSTLTIQRTQQEDSAVYLCASSLSPNYGYTFGSGTRLTVV.

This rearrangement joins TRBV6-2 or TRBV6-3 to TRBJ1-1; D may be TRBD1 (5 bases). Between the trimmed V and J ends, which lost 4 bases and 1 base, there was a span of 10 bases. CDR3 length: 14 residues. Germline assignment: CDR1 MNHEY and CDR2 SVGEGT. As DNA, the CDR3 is TGTGCCAGCAGTTTGGGACTGCCGAACACTGAAGCTTTCTTT. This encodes CASSLGLPNTEAFF.

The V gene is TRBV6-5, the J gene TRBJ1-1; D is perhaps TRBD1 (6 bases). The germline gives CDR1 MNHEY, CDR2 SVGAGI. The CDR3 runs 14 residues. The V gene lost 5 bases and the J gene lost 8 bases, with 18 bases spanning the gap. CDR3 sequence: CASSPASQGLEAFF. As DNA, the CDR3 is TGTGCCAGCAGTCCCGCCTCTCAGGGGCTAGAAGCTTTCTTT.

The CDR3 spells CASSQTGNTEAFF. The CDR3, as DNA: TGTGCCAGCAGCCAGACGGGGAACACTGAAGCTTTCTTT. V is TRBV7-9 and J is TRBJ1-1, with D uncertain. Between the trimmed V and J ends, which lost 5 bases and 1 base, there was a span of 8 bases. This CDR3 comprises 13 residues. Germline CDR1 SEHNR, CDR2 FQNEAQ (reference sequence).